Listed below are T cell receptor beta chains from one sample, sequenced in a study of identical twins. In TCRdb, the 5' RACE reads were re-called with MiXCR into one record per CDR3 protein. The data hold about 150,000 distinct CDR3 sequences, with around 3.5% observed a single time. The sample taken for sequencing was memory T cells sorted from blood. Receptors were obtained from a man in his late teens or twenties in good health. Both conserved end residues are part of each CDR3. Each record gives: D gene, J gene, clone size, V gene, CDR3 protein, CDR3 DNA. The D gene is left open where the match is weak. Size is stated for part of the rows, as once, few or many counts, or as a class when the clone is expanded.

TRBD1 TRBJ1-1 many TRBV3-1 CASSLDRATTEAFF TGTGCCAGCAGCCTCGACAGGGCGACCACTGAAGCTTTCTTT
. TRBJ1-4 many TRBV6-2/TRBV6-3 CASSYGQNEKLFF TGTGCCAGCAGTTACGGGCAGAATGAAAAACTGTTTTTT
. TRBJ2-3 many TRBV6-1 CASSRSDVGTQYF TGTGCCAGCAGCCGGTCGGACGTAGGTACGCAGTATTTT
TRBD1 TRBJ1-2 many TRBV5-1 CASSSDDRVGYTF TGCGCCAGCAGCTCCGACGACAGGGTTGGCTACACCTTC
. TRBJ1-5 many TRBV5-1 CASSLDGTPDQPQHF TGCGCCAGCAGCTTGGACGGGACACCAGATCAGCCCCAGCATTTT
TRBD1 TRBJ1-2 many TRBV27 CASSLSGRGDGYTF TGTGCCAGCAGTTTATCGGGCAGGGGGGATGGCTACACCTTC
. TRBJ2-5 . TRBV9 CASSEGKRWETQYF TGTGCCAGCAGCGAGGGGAAGAGGTGGGAGACCCAGTACTTC
. TRBJ1-1 many TRBV20-1 CSARPRTGRGTEAFF TGCAGTGCTAGACCCCGTACAGGGCGGGGCACTGAAGCTTTCTTT
TRBD1 TRBJ2-5 many TRBV7-2 CASSPGADRVETQYF TGTGCCAGCAGCCCCGGGGCGGACAGGGTGGAGACCCAGTACTTC
TRBD2 TRBJ2-1 many TRBV7-2 CASQRGGGVGQFF TGTGCCAGCCAGAGGGGTGGGGGGGTAGGGCAGTTCTTC
TRBD2 TRBJ2-7 many TRBV18 CASSPVAGGPGEQYF TGTGCCAGCTCACCAGTAGCGGGAGGGCCCGGTGAGCAGTACTTC
. TRBJ2-2 many TRBV6-5 CASSYTSAADNTGELFF TGTGCCAGCAGTTACACGTCGGCGGCCGATAACACCGGGGAGCTGTTTTTT
. TRBJ2-2 many TRBV12-3/TRBV12-4 CASRSGNTGELFF TGTGCCAGCAGGTCAGGGAACACCGGGGAGCTGTTTTTT
TRBD2 TRBJ2-2 many TRBV29-1 CSGGISGTGELFF TGCAGCGGGGGGATTAGCGGGACCGGGGAGCTGTTTTTT
. TRBJ2-7 many TRBV7-9 CASSPEHGYEQYF TGTGCCAGCAGCCCCGAGCATGGGTACGAGCAGTACTTC
. TRBJ2-3 many TRBV7-2 CASVAGGADTQYF TGTGCCAGCGTGGCGGGTGGCGCAGATACGCAGTATTTT
. TRBJ1-2 many TRBV12-3/TRBV12-4 CASSSSTYGYTF TGTGCCAGCAGTTCAAGTACCTATGGCTACACCTTC
. TRBJ1-1 many TRBV11-2 CASSFRRAYTEAFF TGTGCCAGCAGCTTCAGACGGGCTTACACTGAAGCTTTCTTT
. TRBJ1-1 many TRBV5-6 CASSLEGGEAFF TGTGCCAGCAGCTTGGAAGGGGGAGAAGCTTTCTTT
. TRBJ1-2 many TRBV6-1 CASRGRDNAYGYTF TGTGCCAGCAGAGGGAGGGACAACGCCTATGGCTACACCTTC
. TRBJ1-1 . TRBV6-5 CASSFSGPTNTEAFF TGTGCCAGCAGTTTCTCCGGGCCGACGAACACTGAAGCTTTCTTT
. TRBJ1-6 few TRBV3-1 CASSTDGRSPLHF TGTGCCAGCAGCACGGACGGGAGATCACCCCTCCACTTT
. TRBJ1-5 many TRBV7-9 CASSPHSMISNQPQHF TGTGCCAGCAGCCCTCACTCTATGATCAGCAATCAGCCCCAGCATTTT
TRBD2 TRBJ2-1 many TRBV19 CASSSWTSGTNEQFF TGTGCCAGTAGTAGCTGGACTAGCGGGACCAATGAGCAGTTCTTC
. TRBJ2-1 . TRBV30 CAWSVSDGQFF TGTGCCTGGAGTGTAAGCGATGGGCAGTTCTTC
TRBD2 TRBJ2-3 many TRBV28 CASSFVAGVIIDTQYF TGTGCCAGCAGTTTTGTAGCGGGAGTTATAATAGATACGCAGTATTTT
. TRBJ2-3 many TRBV15 CATSRTPLEEDTQYF TGTGCCACCAGCAGAACACCACTAGAGGAAGATACGCAGTATTTT
. TRBJ2-1 many TRBV20-1 CSARLATSYNEQFF TGCAGTGCTAGGCTCGCGACCTCCTACAATGAGCAGTTCTTC
. TRBJ2-1 many TRBV5-5 CASSLVAREQFF TGTGCCAGCAGCTTGGTAGCGCGTGAGCAGTTCTTC